This entry concerns a single T cell receptor (beta chain). The data stem from a study of blood T cell repertoires in COVID-19. In the study overall: Spain, Italy and the United States supplied samples that represented acute and convalescent COVID-19. Nucleic acid was either cDNA or gDNA, and it came from T cells, B-cell-depleted T cells, or PBMCs.

The assay was immunoSEQ multiplex PCR, and TCRdb's table has in-frame clones only and misses some. The profile shows roughly 260,000 clones, about 89% of them singletons. The CDR3 totals 13 residues. CDR1 is SGDLS and CDR2 is YYNGEE in the germline V gene. V was pared by 3 bases and J by 0 bases, with 7 bases between. The cohort comprised adults aged about 18 to 100 years residing in under 30 US areas. Self-reported history from a screening survey and questionnaire set each donor's cohort. The gene calls are TRBV9 and TRBJ2-7; a possible D gene is TRBD2 (5 bases). This clonotype was obtained from a human donor in a cohort exposed to, infected with or recovered from COVID-19 (not recorded which). The donor label of this sample is uncertain. The source material was PBMCs or T cells enriched from blood (not recorded which). The CDR3 sequence is CASSAEDSYEQYF. The CDR3 bases are TGTGCCAGCAGCGCGGAGGACTCCTACGAGCAGTACTTC. The entire variable domain, with the rest obtained from reference TRBV9 and TRBJ2-7, is as follows: DSGVTQTPKHLITATGQRVTLRCSPRSGDLSVYWYQQSLDQGLQFLIQYYNGEERAKGNILERFSAQQFPDLHSELNLSSLELGDSALYFCASSAEDSYEQYFGPGTRLTVT.